The 10 T cell receptor beta chains given below trace back to one sample, sequenced in a study of CXCR3-negative and CXCR3-positive naive CD8 T cells (dated by TCRdb to about 2019). The reads were generated on a NextSeq 550. The Human TCR Profiling Kit (MiLaboratory) was used to prepare UMI-labeled 5' RACE TRB cDNA libraries. TCRdb reprocessed the sequencing reads and holds a single record per CDR3 protein sequence, with no DNA. For this sample, the table gives 8,500 to 10,000 distinct CDR3 sequences. Of the sample, around 2.1% falls within the top ten clones. Sequenced: naive CXCR3- CD8+ T cells from blood. This specimen's cell subset or site label, per the study, means: CD45RO-CCR7+CD27+CD95- naive CD8+ T cells lacking CXCR3 (TNR3-). These receptors were collected from a human donor in good health. Some clones in this sample may be carry-over from other donors' samples.

This clonotype counts as medium-sized (0.01 to 0.1%) by frequency. This chain joins TRBV25-1 and TRBJ2-1; the TCRdb call, TRBD1, lacks DNA for checking. This CDR3 is 15 amino acids long. Germline V CDR1 and CDR2: MGHDK, SYGVNS. The chain's CDR3 is CASSLQGAPYNEQFF.

V is TRBV12-3 or TRBV12-4 and J is TRBJ1-5; the TCRdb call, TRBD1, lacks DNA for checking. The CDR3 is 14 amino acids. CDR3: CASRPTDSNQPQHF.

Frequency places this clonotype as medium-sized. The chain recombines TRBV11-2 with TRBJ2-5; TCRdb calls TRBD2, which cannot be checked without DNA. This CDR3 spans 12 amino acids. Germline CDR1 and CDR2: SGHAT and FQNNGV. The CDR3 reads CASRREVETQYF.

The chain recombines TRBV3-1 with TRBJ1-6. CDR3 size: 18 residues. Germline CDR1 LGHDT, CDR2 YNNKEL (reference sequence). The CDR3 loop is CASSQEVGLGPYNSPLHF.

This clonotype registers medium-sized by frequency. The chain has TRBV28 and TRBJ2-7; checking the TCRdb D call of TRBD1 is not possible without DNA. The CDR3 is made up of 17 amino acids. The V gene's germline CDR1 is MDHEN and CDR2 SYDVKM. The CDR3 sequence: CASSWPGRSPLSYEQYF. Looking up the rest from reference TRBV28 and TRBJ2-7 gives the full variable domain: DVKVTQSSRYLVKRTGEKVFLECVQDMDHENMFWYRQDPGLGLRLIYFSYDVKMKEKGDIPEGYSVSREKKERFSLILESASTNQTSMYLCASSWPGRSPLSYEQYFGPGTRLTVT.

The CDR3 loop reads CASSLGTGADSQHF. This chain links TRBV5-5 with TRBJ1-5; the TCRdb call, TRBD1, lacks DNA for checking. There are 14 residues in the CDR3. CDR1 is SGHKS and CDR2 is YYEKEE in the germline V gene (reference sequence).

This clonotype is called medium-sized based on its frequency. The chain uses TRBV29-1 and TRBJ2-2. Germline CDR1 reads SQVTM; CDR2 reads ANQGSEA. This CDR3 spans 14 amino acids. This chain's CDR3 is CSAPGPQDPGELFF.

J is TRBJ1-1 and V is TRBV3-1. The CDR3 covers 16 residues. CDR1 and CDR2 from the germline V gene are LGHDT and YNNKEL (reference sequence). This CDR3 is CASSQDNGEMNTEAFF.

The chain combines TRBV19 with TRBJ1-1. From germline, CDR1 is LNHDA and CDR2 SQIVND (reference sequence). The CDR3 is 17 residues long. The chain's CDR3 is CASSIEGSTAMNTEAFF.

The rearrangement joins TRBV29-1 to TRBJ2-5; absent DNA, TCRdb's TRBD1 call cannot be checked. This CDR3 is built from 12 residues. Germline CDR1 reads SQVTM; CDR2 reads ANQGSEA. CDR3 in amino acids: CSGNQGTETQYF. The whole variable domain, filled in from reference TRBV29-1 and TRBJ2-5, reads SAVISQKPSRDICQRGTSLTIQCQVDSQVTMMFWYRQQPGQSLTLIATANQGSEATYESGFVIDKFPISRPNLTFSTLTVSNMSPEDSSIYLCSGNQGTETQYFGPGTRLLVL.